What follows are 12 T cell receptor beta chains derived from one specimen sequenced in a study of long-term antiretroviral therapy in people with HIV. The assay used was immunoSEQ (version v3.0), run at survey level. Libraries were prepared by immunoSEQ multiplex PCR; TCRdb keeps only in-frame clonotypes and omits some of them. The sample yields approximately 29,000 clones, around 87% seen once. The sample here was unsorted PBMCs, taken 0.5 years after starting antiretroviral therapy. These receptors originate from a woman between 18 and 29 years old with HIV.

The chain uses TRBV5-1 and TRBJ2-3; TRBD2 aligns across 12 bases. Trimming removed 3 bases from V and 3 bases from J; junction bases left unmatched: 11. Germline CDR1 is SGHRS and CDR2 is YFSETQ. The CDR3 loop spans 18 amino acids. The CDR3 region is CASSWGRLAGDSTDTQYF. CDR3 in DNA: TGCGCCAGCAGCTGGGGGAGACTAGCGGGAGATAGTACAGATACGCAGTATTTT.

J is TRBJ2-1 and V is TRBV21-1; the D call of TRBD2 is as the table states it, not checked on the DNA. TRBV21-1 is a pseudogene. The CDR3 has 17 amino acids. CDR3 residues: CASSKAILAGDRDEQFF. The DNA for the CDR3 is TGTGCCAGCAGCAAAGCTATTCTAGCGGGAGATCGCGATGAGCAGTTCTTC.

V gene TRBV5-4 combines with J gene TRBJ2-7; D unclear. The CDR3 loop spans 14 amino acids. V was clipped by 1 base and J by 0 bases, with 8 bases between them. The germline gives CDR1 SGHNT, CDR2 YYREEE (reference sequence). The CDR3, as DNA: TGTGCCAGCAGCTTGACGCTAAGCTCCTACGAGCAGTACTTC. Translation gives CASSLTLSSYEQYF.

The V gene is TRBV11-2, the J gene TRBJ1-5; D gene unclear. Germline V lookup: CDR1 SGHAT, CDR2 FQNNGV. V was cut by 0 bases and J by 5 bases, with 8 bases left in between. This CDR3 is built from 14 residues. The CDR3 sequence is CASSLDLGYQPQHF. As DNA, the CDR3 is TGTGCCAGCAGCTTAGATTTGGGGTATCAGCCCCAGCATTTT.

This rearrangement joins TRBV5-1 to TRBJ2-1; a weak D match, TRBD2 (5 bases). The V and J ends lost 3 bases and 2 bases respectively, with 12 bases between them. The CDR3 loop spans 15 amino acids. Germline assignment: CDR1 SGHRS and CDR2 YFSETQ. The CDR3 DNA sequence: TGCGCCAGCAGCTCAAGGACTCAAACCTACAATGAGCAGTTCTTC. This gives the protein CASSSRTQTYNEQFF.

The chain links TRBV6-5 to TRBJ2-7; D is uncertain. V dropped 4 bases and J dropped 1 base, with 14 bases sitting between them. Germline loops: CDR1 MNHEY, CDR2 SVGAGI. The CDR3 is made up of 15 amino acids. This chain's CDR3 is CASSSTQGISYEQYF. CDR3 DNA: TGTGCCAGCAGTTCGACCCAAGGGATTTCCTACGAGCAGTACTTC.

The V gene is TRBV10-3, the J gene TRBJ2-7, with TRBD1 matching over 7 bases. J gave up 1 base and V 10 bases, and 13 bases lay outside the gene matches. Germline V CDR1 and CDR2: ENHRY, SYGVKD. CDR3 length: 15 residues. Written as DNA, the CDR3 is TGTGCCACCCAGGGACAGCCGTACGTATCCTACGAGCAGTACTTC. Protein product: CATQGQPYVSYEQYF.

The V gene is TRBV7-2, the J gene TRBJ2-7, with 7 bases fitting TRBD2. Germline-derived CDR1 and CDR2 are SGHTA and FQGNSA. This CDR3 is 13 amino acids long. V was pared by 4 bases and J by 5 bases, with 5 bases of the junction left unmatched. The CDR3 DNA sequence: TGTGCCAGCAGCTATAGGGACTATGACGAGCAGTACTTC. This encodes CASSYRDYDEQYF.

This chain connects TRBV2 to TRBJ2-3; the match to TRBD2 covers 8 bases. This CDR3 has 15 residues. CDR1 and CDR2 (germline): SNHLY, FYNNEI. J gave up 4 bases and V 3 bases, and 6 bases lay outside the gene matches. The CDR3 coding sequence is TGTGCCAGCAGTGATGGGGTAGCGGGACCAGATACGCAGTATTTT. It yields the protein CASSDGVAGPDTQYF.

The chain combines TRBV28 with TRBJ2-1; 9 positions agree with TRBD2. This CDR3 contains 14 residues. Germline V gives CDR1 MDHEN, CDR2 SYDVKM. With 7 bases clipped from V and 3 bases from J, the junction kept 4 bases outside the gene matches. The CDR3 nucleotides are TGTGCCAGCACTTCGACTAGCGGCTACAATGAGCAGTTCTTC. Translating gives CASTSTSGYNEQFF.

V usage is TRBV27 and J usage is TRBJ2-7, with D perhaps matching TRBD1 (6 bases). This CDR3 has 14 residues. The germline V gene encodes CDR1 MNHEY and CDR2 SMNVEV (reference sequence). Trimming took off 0 bases at V and 7 bases at J, with 13 bases between the two ends. The CDR3 here is CASSLSGTMREQYF. The CDR3 region has the DNA TGTGCCAGCAGTTTATCCGGGACAATGAGGGAGCAGTACTTC.

The rearrangement uses TRBV6-5 and TRBJ2-7; weak D call: TRBD2 (6 bases). Germline V gene sequence: CDR1 MNHEY, CDR2 SVGAGI. This CDR3 is 14 amino acids long. Trimming removed 6 bases from V and 4 bases from J, with 16 bases in between. CDR3: CASSPLSREYEQYF. The CDR3 DNA sequence: TGTGCCAGCAGCCCCTTATCCCGGGAGTACGAGCAGTACTTC.